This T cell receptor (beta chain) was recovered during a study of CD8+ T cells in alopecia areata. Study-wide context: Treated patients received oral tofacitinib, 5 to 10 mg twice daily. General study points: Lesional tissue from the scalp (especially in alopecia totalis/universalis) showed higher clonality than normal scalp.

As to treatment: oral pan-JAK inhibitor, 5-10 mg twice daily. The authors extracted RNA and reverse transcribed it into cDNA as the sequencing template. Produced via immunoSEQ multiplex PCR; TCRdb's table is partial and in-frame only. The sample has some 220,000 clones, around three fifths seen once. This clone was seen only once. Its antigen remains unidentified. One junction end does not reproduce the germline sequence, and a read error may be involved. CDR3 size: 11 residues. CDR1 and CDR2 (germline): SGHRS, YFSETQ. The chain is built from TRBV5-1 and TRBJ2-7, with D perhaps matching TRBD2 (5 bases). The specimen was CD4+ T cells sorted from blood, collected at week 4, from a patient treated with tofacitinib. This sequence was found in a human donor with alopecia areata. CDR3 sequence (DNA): TGCGCCAGCAGCTTAAAACACACAGCGGACTTC. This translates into CASSLKHTADF. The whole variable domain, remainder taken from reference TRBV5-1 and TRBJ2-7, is KAGVTQTPRYLIKTRGQQVTLSCSPISGHRSVSWYQQTPGQGLQFLFEYFSETQRNKGNFPGRFSGRQFSNSRSEMNVSTLELGDSALYLCASSLKHTADFGPGTRLTVT.